These T cell receptor beta chains were read from a single sample in a study of blood T cell repertoires in COVID-19. Sequencing used immunoSEQ multiplex PCR; TCRdb keeps in-frame clones, though not all of them. The sample consists of 25,000 to 30,000 clones, over 70% of them appearing once. Source material: peripheral blood. The receptors stem from a woman in her sixties or seventies with acute or convalescent COVID-19. Each CDR3 is given with its conserved first and last residue. D genes are given only for firm matches. A clone size is listed for some rows: how often the clone was seen (once, few, many), or a class if it is expanded.

CASSLDGRGYEQYF,TGTGCCAGCAGTTTGGATGGCAGGGGATACGAGCAGTACTTC,.,.,TRBV27,TRBJ2-7
CASSIARTGNQPQHF,TGTGCCAGTAGTATAGCCAGGACAGGCAATCAGCCCCAGCATTTT,.,.,TRBV19,TRBJ1-5
CASSGGGGASQFF,TGTGCCAGCAGCGGGGGAGGGGGGGCTTCGCAGTTCTTC,.,.,TRBV5-4,TRBJ2-1
CASSPHRGKDEKLFF,TGTGCCAGTAGTCCCCACAGGGGGAAGGATGAAAAACTGTTTTTT,.,TRBD1,TRBV19,TRBJ1-4
CASTLTSGGATDTQYF,TGTGCCAGCACCTTAACTAGCGGGGGGGCAACAGATACGCAGTATTTT,.,TRBD2,TRBV2,TRBJ2-3
CASSQDRSNQPQHF,TGCGCCAGCAGCCAAGACAGGTCTAATCAGCCCCAGCATTTT,.,.,TRBV4-1,TRBJ1-5
CASSENQGRTEAFF,TGCGCCAGCAGTGAGAATCAGGGGCGCACTGAAGCTTTCTTT,.,.,TRBV10-2,TRBJ1-1
CASSPSDRDYGYTF,TGTGCCAGCAGCCCGTCGGACAGGGACTATGGCTACACCTTC,.,TRBD1,TRBV3-1/TRBV3-2,TRBJ1-2
CASSLAAGLAGSYEQYF,TGTGCCAGCAGCTTGGCGGCTGGGCTAGCGGGATCCTACGAGCAGTACTTC,few,TRBD2,TRBV5-6,TRBJ2-7
CATQQGGETQYF,TGTGCCACTCAACAGGGTGGCGAGACCCAGTACTTC,.,.,TRBV30,TRBJ2-5
CASSSGLAETQYF,TGTGCCAGCTCATCGGGACTAGCTGAGACCCAGTACTTC,once,TRBD2,TRBV18,TRBJ2-5
CASSQAGRNTEAFF,TGTGCCAGCAGCCAAGCTGGGAGGAACACTGAAGCTTTCTTT,.,.,TRBV4-2,TRBJ1-1
CASSQVLGGGGGYTF,TGTGCCAGCAGCCAAGTTCTGGGGGGGGGCGGTGGCTACACCTTC,.,.,TRBV3-1/TRBV3-2,TRBJ1-2
CSPPDRGRNTEAFF,TGCAGCCCACCGGACAGGGGGCGGAACACTGAAGCTTTCTTT,.,TRBD1,TRBV29-1,TRBJ1-1
CASSGQAGYTF,TGTGCCAGCAGCGGACAGGCGGGCTACACCTTC,few,TRBD1,TRBV6-5,TRBJ1-2
CSVDGGEQFF,TGCAGCGTTGACGGGGGTGAGCAGTTCTTC,.,.,TRBV29-1,TRBJ2-1
CASSLEGTGSNYGYTF,TGTGCCAGCAGCTTGGAGGGGACAGGTTCTAACTATGGCTACACCTTC,.,TRBD1,TRBV5-8,TRBJ1-2
CASSSDRGDLYEQYF,TGTGCCAGCAGCTCGGACAGGGGAGATCTTTACGAGCAGTACTTC,once,TRBD1,TRBV7-9,TRBJ2-7
CASSFSGREWDTQYF,TGTGCCAGCAGCTTCTCGGGCCGGGAATGGGATACGCAGTATTTT,.,.,TRBV7-3,TRBJ2-3
CASSEEAYWGTGLSDTQYF,TGTGCCAGCAGTGAAGAAGCTTACTGGGGGACAGGGCTTTCAGATACGCAGTATTTT,.,TRBD1,TRBV6-1,TRBJ2-3
CASSSGQVITEAFF,TGTGCCAGTAGCAGCGGACAGGTGATCACTGAAGCTTTCTTT,.,TRBD1,TRBV19,TRBJ1-1
CASSSGGLAGIYNEQFF,TGCGCCAGCTCATCAGGTGGACTAGCGGGGATCTACAATGAGCAGTTCTTC,.,TRBD2,TRBV5-1,TRBJ2-1
CASRRDSDLRYTF,TGTGCCAGCAGGCGGGACAGCGATCTTAGGTACACCTTC,few,TRBD1,TRBV27,TRBJ1-2
CASSYSGTRSDTQYF,TGTGCCAGCAGTTACTCGGGGACAAGGTCAGATACGCAGTATTTT,few,.,TRBV6-5,TRBJ2-3
CASSPRDRGGADTQYF,TGTGCCAGCTCACCACGGGACAGGGGAGGGGCAGATACGCAGTATTTT,.,TRBD1,TRBV18,TRBJ2-3
CSVDRGRGTEAFF,TGCAGCGTTGATAGGGGCCGGGGGACTGAAGCTTTCTTT,.,.,TRBV29-1,TRBJ1-1
CASSYPKTREETQYF,TGTGCCAGCAGTTACCCCAAGACAAGAGAAGAGACCCAGTACTTC,.,.,TRBV6-6,TRBJ2-5
CASSPPGGTNEKLFF,TGTGCCAGCTCACCTCCCGGGGGAACTAATGAAAAACTGTTTTTT,.,.,TRBV18,TRBJ1-4
CASSLGQVNQPQHF,TGTGCCAGCAGTTTAGGGCAGGTCAATCAGCCCCAGCATTTT,.,.,TRBV28,TRBJ1-5
CASYSGAEAFF,TGTGCCAGCTACTCAGGGGCTGAAGCTTTCTTT,.,.,TRBV4-2,TRBJ1-1
CASSPLQGASYTEAFF,TGTGCCAGCTCACCACTACAGGGGGCTTCGTACACTGAAGCTTTCTTT,.,TRBD1,TRBV18,TRBJ1-1
CASTRAGDEQFF,TGCGCCAGCACCAGGGCTGGGGATGAGCAGTTCTTC,.,.,TRBV5-1,TRBJ2-1
CASSLVGSGGAPPDTQYF,TGTGCCAGCAGCTTAGTGGGAAGCGGGGGAGCCCCCCCAGATACGCAGTATTTT,.,TRBD2,TRBV7-2,TRBJ2-3
CASAGTAAPFFTYEQYF,TGTGCCAGCGCGGGGACAGCAGCACCATTTTTTACCTACGAGCAGTACTTC,.,.,TRBV28,TRBJ2-7
CASKTGYSGELFF,TGTGCCAGCAAGACAGGGTACTCCGGGGAGCTGTTTTTT,.,TRBD1,TRBV6-5,TRBJ2-2
CASSYSAWGTESNQPQHF,TGTGCCAGCAGTTATTCGGCATGGGGGACAGAAAGCAATCAGCCCCAGCATTTT,.,TRBD1,TRBV6-2/TRBV6-3,TRBJ1-5
CASSFEQGNYGYTF,TGTGCCAGCAGCTTTGAACAGGGCAACTATGGCTACACCTTC,.,.,TRBV5-4,TRBJ1-2
CASSTDRGIKTEAFF,TGTGCCAGTAGTACCGACAGGGGAATAAAGACTGAAGCTTTCTTT,.,TRBD1,TRBV19,TRBJ1-1
CASSLQGVHEQYF,TGTGCCAGCAGTCTGCAGGGGGTCCACGAGCAGTACTTC,once,TRBD1,TRBV7-9,TRBJ2-7
CASSGGSYGYTF,TGTGCCAGCAGTGGGGGGTCCTATGGCTACACCTTC,.,.,TRBV12-3/TRBV12-4,TRBJ1-2
CASRLEGVLSDTQYF,TGTGCCAGCAGACTAGAGGGAGTACTAAGCGATACGCAGTATTTT,.,.,TRBV2,TRBJ2-3
CASSLDQYVYEQYF,TGTGCCAGCAGCTTAGATCAGTACGTCTACGAGCAGTACTTC,.,.,TRBV7-9,TRBJ2-7
CAWSFVTGELFF,TGTGCCTGGAGTTTCGTTACCGGGGAGCTGTTTTTT,once,.,TRBV30,TRBJ2-2
CSAPRGEKLFF,TGCAGTGCCCCAAGGGGTGAAAAACTGTTTTTT,.,.,TRBV20-1,TRBJ1-4
CASSLSSPLHF,TGTGCCAGCAGTCTTAGTTCACCCCTCCACTTT,.,.,TRBV28,TRBJ1-6
CASSIGTVLNSPLHF,TGTGCCAGCAGTATCGGGACAGTTCTAAATTCACCCCTCCACTTT,.,TRBD1,TRBV6-6,TRBJ1-6
CASSPGQGVSNEKLFF,TGCGCCAGCAGCCCGGGACAGGGGGTTTCCAATGAAAAACTGTTTTTT,.,TRBD1,TRBV5-1,TRBJ1-4
CASSLSRAAGELAF,TGTGCCAGCAGTTTATCCCGAGCGGCAGGGGAATTGGCCTTC,.,.,TRBV27,TRBJ1-2